This TCR beta chain stems from a study of identical twins' blood T cells. Study summary: About 6 alpha and roughly six beta libraries together yielded about 50 million reads. Study-wide findings and caveats: Each donor's most abundant TCRbeta clonotypes shared more CDR3 sequences with her twin than unrelated donors. Twin similarity might stem from environmental factors, not only genetics.

Six healthy women, forming three identical twin pairs, donated samples. In germline, CDR1 is SGHRS, CDR2 YFSETQ. V gave up 1 base and J gave up 0 bases, with 9 bases separating them. There are 15 residues in the CDR3. This clonotype has a count of ten or more. Antigen unknown. One entry per CDR3 protein, called by TCRdb with MiXCR from the 5' RACE reads. In the table there are about 370,000 distinct CDR3 sequences, roughly 27% of which are singletons. This chain joins TRBV5-1 and TRBJ2-3; D is unclear. The sequenced sample consisted of PBMCs. The TCR sequence derives from a woman aged 18-49 years in good health. CDR3 in amino acids: CASSLNPASTDTQYF. The CDR3 DNA reads TGCGCCAGCAGCTTGAACCCAGCTAGCACAGATACGCAGTATTTT.